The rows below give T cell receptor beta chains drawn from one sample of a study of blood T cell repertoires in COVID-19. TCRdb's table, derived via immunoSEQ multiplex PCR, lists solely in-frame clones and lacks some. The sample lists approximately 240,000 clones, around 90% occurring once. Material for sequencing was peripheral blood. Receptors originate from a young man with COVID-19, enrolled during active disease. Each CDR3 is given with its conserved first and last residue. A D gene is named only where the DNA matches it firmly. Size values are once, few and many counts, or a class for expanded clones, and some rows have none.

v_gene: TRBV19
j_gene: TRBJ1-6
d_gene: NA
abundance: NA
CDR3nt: TGTGCCAGTAGTCCCGACAGGCAGAGCTCCTATAATTCACCCCTCCACTTT
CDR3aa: CASSPDRQSSYNSPLHF

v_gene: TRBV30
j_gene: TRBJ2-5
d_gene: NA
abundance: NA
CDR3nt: TGTGCCTGGAGTGGGGCAGCCCGGGAGACCCAGTACTTC
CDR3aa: CAWSGAARETQYF

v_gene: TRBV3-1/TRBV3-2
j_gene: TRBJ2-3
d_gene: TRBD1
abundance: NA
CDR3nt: TGTGCCAGCAGCCTCGGGACAGGGGGCGATTTGGCAGATACGCAGTATTTT
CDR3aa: CASSLGTGGDLADTQYF

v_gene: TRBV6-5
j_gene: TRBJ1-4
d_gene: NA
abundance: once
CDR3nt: TGTGCCAGCACGGGGGGGTATGCAACTAATGAAAAACTGTTTTTT
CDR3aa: CASTGGYATNEKLFF

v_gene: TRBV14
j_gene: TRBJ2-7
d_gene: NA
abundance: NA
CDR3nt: TGTGCCAGCAGCCAAGTAGGCGGGGCGGGTTACTACGAGCAGTACTTC
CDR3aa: CASSQVGGAGYYEQYF

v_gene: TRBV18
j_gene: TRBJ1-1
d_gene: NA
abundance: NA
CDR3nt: TGTGCCAGCTCACCTACAGCTAACACTGAAGCTTTCTTT
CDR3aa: CASSPTANTEAFF

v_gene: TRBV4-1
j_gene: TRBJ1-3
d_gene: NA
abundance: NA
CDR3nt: TGCGCCAGCAGCCAAGAGGGGTGGGGACCGGGACACTTCTCTGGAAACACCATATATTTT
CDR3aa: CASSQEGWGPGHFSGNTIYF

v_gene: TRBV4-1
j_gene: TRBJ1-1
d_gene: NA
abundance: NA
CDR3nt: TGCGCCAGCAGCCAAAATGTCAAACGGGACACTGAAGCTTTCTTT
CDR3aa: CASSQNVKRDTEAFF

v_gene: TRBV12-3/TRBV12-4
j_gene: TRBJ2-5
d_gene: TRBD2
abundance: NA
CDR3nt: TGTGCCACCGGCGGGGAGGGCAGAGAGACCCAGTACTTC
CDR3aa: CATGGEGRETQYF

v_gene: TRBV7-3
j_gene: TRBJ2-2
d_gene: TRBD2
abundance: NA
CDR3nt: TGTGCCAGCAGCCCTCCGGGACTAGCTGGCACCGGGGAGCTGTTTTTT
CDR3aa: CASSPPGLAGTGELFF

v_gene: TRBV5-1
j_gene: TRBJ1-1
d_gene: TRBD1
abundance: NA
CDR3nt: TGCGCCAGCAGCTACTTTTCACCGACAGGGAGGAACACTGAAGCTTTCTTT
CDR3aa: CASSYFSPTGRNTEAFF

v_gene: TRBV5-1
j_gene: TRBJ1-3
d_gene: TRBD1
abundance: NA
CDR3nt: TGCGCCAGCAGCTCGGGACAGGGGACTGGAAACACCATATATTTT
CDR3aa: CASSSGQGTGNTIYF

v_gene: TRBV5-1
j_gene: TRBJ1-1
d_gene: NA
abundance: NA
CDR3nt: TGCGCCAGCAGCTTGAGAGGGAACACTGAAGCTTTCTTT
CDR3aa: CASSLRGNTEAFF

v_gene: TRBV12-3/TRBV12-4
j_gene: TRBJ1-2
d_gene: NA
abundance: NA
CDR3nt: TGTGCCAGCAGTTTAAACAGCCACTATGGCTACACCTTC
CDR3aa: CASSLNSHYGYTF

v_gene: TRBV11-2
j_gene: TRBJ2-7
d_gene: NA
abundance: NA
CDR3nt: TGTGCCAGCAGCATAGGGGACTCATCCTACGAGCAGTACTTC
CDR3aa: CASSIGDSSYEQYF

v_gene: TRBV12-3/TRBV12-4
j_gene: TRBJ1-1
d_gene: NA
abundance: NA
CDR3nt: TGCGCCAGCCATGGGAGTGGGAACACTGAAGCTTTCTTT
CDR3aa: CASHGSGNTEAFF

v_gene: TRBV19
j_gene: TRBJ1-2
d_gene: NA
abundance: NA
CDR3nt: TGTGCCAGTAGTAAAGGGCCTCAGGGTTTAAAGGGTGGCTACACCTTC
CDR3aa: CASSKGPQGLKGGYTF

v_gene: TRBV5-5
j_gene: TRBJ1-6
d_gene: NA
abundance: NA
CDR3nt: TGTGCCAGCAGCTTGGCCTACAGGGTAAATGGAATTTCACCCCTCCACTTT
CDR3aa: CASSLAYRVNGISPLHF

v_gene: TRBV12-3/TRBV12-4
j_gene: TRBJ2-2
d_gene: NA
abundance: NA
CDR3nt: TGTGCCAGCAGTTTAAAGCTGTCCGGGGAGCTGTTTTTT
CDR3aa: CASSLKLSGELFF

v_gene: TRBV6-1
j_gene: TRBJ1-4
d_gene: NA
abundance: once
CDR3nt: TGTGCCAGCAGTCAAGCCCTACAGGGTAATGAAAAACTGTTTTTT
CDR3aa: CASSQALQGNEKLFF

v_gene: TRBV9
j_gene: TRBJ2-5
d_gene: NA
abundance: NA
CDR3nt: TGTGCCAGCAGCCCAATGGAGGAGACCCAGTACTTC
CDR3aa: CASSPMEETQYF

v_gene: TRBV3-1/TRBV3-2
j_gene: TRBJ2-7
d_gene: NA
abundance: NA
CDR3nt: TGTGCCAGCAGCCGAAGCGCCTACGAGCAGTACTTC
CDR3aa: CASSRSAYEQYF

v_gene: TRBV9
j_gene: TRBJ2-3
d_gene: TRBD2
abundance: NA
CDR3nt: TGTGCCAGCAGCGTAGGTAGCGGGGGGCGCACAGATACGCAGTATTTT
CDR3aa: CASSVGSGGRTDTQYF

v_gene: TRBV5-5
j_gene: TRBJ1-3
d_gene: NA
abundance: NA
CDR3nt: TGTGCCAGCAGCCGTACCAGGGCCTTCTCTGGAAACACCATATATTTT
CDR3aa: CASSRTRAFSGNTIYF

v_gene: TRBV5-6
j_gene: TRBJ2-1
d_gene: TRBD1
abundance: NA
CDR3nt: TGTGCCAGCAGCCGGGACAGGGGACCTGAGCAGTTCTTC
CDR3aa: CASSRDRGPEQFF